These 3 T cell receptor beta chains originate from one sample sequenced in a study of human T cells and chemical hapten exposure. Time point reported: pre-sensitization, week 0. Treatment defined: therapeutic diphenylcyclopropenone sensitization with weekly scalp DPC. MiXCR was run by TCRdb on the RACE reads, yielding one entry per CDR3 protein. The profile shows 250,000 or so distinct CDR3 sequences, over 8% of them singletons. The source was whole blood, collected in connection with sensitization to the hapten diphenylcyclopropenone (DPC). The source of these receptors is a woman between 35 and 50 years old with alopecia areata. Some clones in this sample may be carry-over from other donors' samples.

The rearrangement uses TRBV10-2 and TRBJ1-3, with D possibly matching TRBD1 (5 bases). Deletions cut 3 bases from V and 8 bases from J, with 11 bases between. The CDR3 is made up of 13 amino acids. The germline gives CDR1 WSHSY, CDR2 SAAADI. The CDR3 region has the DNA TGCGCCAGCAGTGAACAGGAGAGAGACACCATATATTTT. It is translated as CASSEQERDTIYF.

The CDR3 DNA reads as TGTGCCAGCAGGCGACAGGTGGGAGAGACCCAGTACTTC. Translating gives CASRRQVGETQYF. The rearrangement joins TRBV28 to TRBJ2-5; tentative D call: TRBD1 (6 bases). Germline loops: CDR1 MDHEN, CDR2 SYDVKM. V was trimmed by 6 bases and J by 4 bases, leaving 12 bases between them. There are 13 residues in the CDR3.

This clonotype was observed a handful of times. The chain joins TRBV29-1 to TRBJ1-2, with D uncertain. CDR3 length: 11 residues. The V gene's germline CDR1 is SQVTM and CDR2 ANQGSEA. Deletions cut 4 bases from V and 6 bases from J, with 9 bases between. The CDR3 sequence: CSVGQTDGYTF. Here the CDR3 DNA reads TGCAGCGTTGGCCAAACCGATGGCTACACCTTC.